This entry features one T cell receptor (beta chain) sequence. Produced via immunoSEQ multiplex PCR; TCRdb's table is partial and in-frame only. The data contain about 240,000 clones, roughly four fifths of them seen just once; the ten biggest clones take up over 10%. The data originate from a study of blood T cell repertoires in COVID-19. Germline CDR1 ENHRY, CDR2 SYGVKD. Trimming took off 4 bases at V and 5 bases at J, with 15 bases between the two ends. The length of the CDR3 is 15 residues. Material for sequencing was peripheral blood. The chain recombines TRBV10-3 with TRBJ1-5, with D perhaps TRBD1 (5 bases). The receptor was isolated from a woman aged 55-69 years with active or convalescent COVID-19. DNA for the CDR3: TGTGCCATCAGTGGTCCGGGGGGAGGTGATCAGCCCCAGCATTTT. This sequence encodes CAISGPGGGDQPQHF.